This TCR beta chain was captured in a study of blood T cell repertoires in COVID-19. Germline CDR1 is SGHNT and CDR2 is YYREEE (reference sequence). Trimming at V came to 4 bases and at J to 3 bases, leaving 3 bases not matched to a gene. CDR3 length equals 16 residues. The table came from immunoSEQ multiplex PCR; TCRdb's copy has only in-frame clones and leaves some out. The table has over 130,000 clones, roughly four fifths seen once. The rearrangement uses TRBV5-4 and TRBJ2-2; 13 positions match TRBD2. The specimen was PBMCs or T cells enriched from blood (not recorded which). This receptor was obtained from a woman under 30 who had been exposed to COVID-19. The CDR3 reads CASSELAGGDTGELFF. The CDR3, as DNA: TGTGCCAGCAGCGAACTAGCGGGAGGGGACACCGGGGAGCTGTTTTTT.